Given below is one TCR beta chain in context. The antigen remains unidentified. There are 13 residues in the CDR3. Germline trimming cut 6 bases from V and 4 bases from J; bases unmatched to any gene: 3. CDR1 and CDR2 (germline): MRHNA, SNTAGT. These data belong to a study of cytomegalovirus exposure and HLA in healthy donors. The donors were in the approximately 130-subject validation cohort; that cohort was separate from the roughly 700-subject first cohort. Measured with immunoSEQ multiplex PCR; TCRdb has only the in-frame clones, and not every one. The sample lists hundreds of thousands of clones, roughly 85% occurring once. Notes on the study in general: Usually a TCR sequence was rare, but some public TCRs were found in many donors. It was found in a later analysis that first-cohort TCR clusters tended to co-occur in the 130 or so validation repertoires. Listed as cytomegalovirus-associated were 150 to 200 TCR beta chains.

The gene calls are TRBV6-4 and TRBJ1-1, with 9 bases fitting TRBD1. Sequencing was performed on PBMCs. This sequence originates from a woman aged 18-29 years in good health and CMV-seronegative. This chain's CDR3 is CASRGQGITEAFF. DNA for the CDR3: TGTGCCAGCAGGGGACAGGGAATCACTGAAGCTTTCTTT.